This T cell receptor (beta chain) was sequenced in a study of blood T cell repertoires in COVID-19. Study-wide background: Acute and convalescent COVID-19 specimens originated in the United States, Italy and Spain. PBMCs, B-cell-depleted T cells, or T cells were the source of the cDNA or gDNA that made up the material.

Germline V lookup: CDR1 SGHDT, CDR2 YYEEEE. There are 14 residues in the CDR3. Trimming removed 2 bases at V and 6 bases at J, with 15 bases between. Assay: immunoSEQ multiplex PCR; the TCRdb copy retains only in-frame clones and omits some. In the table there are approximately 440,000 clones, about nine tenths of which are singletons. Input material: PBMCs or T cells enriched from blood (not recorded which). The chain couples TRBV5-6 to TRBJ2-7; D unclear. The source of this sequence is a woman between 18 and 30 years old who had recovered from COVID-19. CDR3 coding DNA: TGTGCCAGCAGCTTTATTGGTACAGAGTCCGAGCAGTACTTC. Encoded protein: CASSFIGTESEQYF.